One sample yielded the 10 T cell receptor beta chains listed below, sequenced in a study of T cell responses to AZD1222 COVID-19 vaccine. Data came from immunoSEQ multiplex PCR; TCRdb stores just in-frame clones and leaves some out. The sample has 95,000 to 150,000 clones, about 85% seen once. The sequenced sample was peripheral blood, obtained on day 0 of AZD1222 vaccination. The receptors shown here come from an adult in good health.

V usage is TRBV27 and J usage is TRBJ2-7; no reliable D call. V was shortened by 1 base and J by 7 bases, with 11 bases between the two germline ends. The CDR3 runs 13 residues. Germline V gives CDR1 MNHEY, CDR2 SMNVEV (reference sequence). CDR3 sequence: CASSLYTPGEQYF. In DNA, the CDR3 is TGTGCCAGCAGTTTATATACCCCCGGAGAGCAGTACTTC.

The gene calls are TRBV5-5 and TRBJ1-1; D remains ambiguous. Trimming left V 0 bases short and J 0 bases short, with 18 bases between. Germline CDR1 reads SGHKS; CDR2 reads YYEKEE (reference sequence). The CDR3 extends over 18 amino acids. CDR3 loop: CASSLAPGFSVLNTEAFF. The DNA for the CDR3 is TGTGCCAGCAGCTTGGCCCCCGGTTTCAGTGTGCTGAACACTGAAGCTTTCTTT.

V usage is TRBV6-6 and J usage is TRBJ2-7; D unclear. Per germline, CDR1 MNHNY and CDR2 SVGAGI (reference sequence). The CDR3 spans 14 residues. Between the trimmed V and J ends, which lost 1 base and 4 bases, there was a span of 11 bases. This CDR3 is CASSYLGKFYEQYF. Written as DNA, the CDR3 is TGTGCCAGCAGTTACTTGGGCAAATTTTACGAGCAGTACTTC.

The V gene is TRBV29-1, the J gene TRBJ2-3; D tentatively fits TRBD1 or TRBD2 (5 bases each). The CDR3 contains 15 residues. The V end lost 4 bases, the J end lost 1 base, and 15 bases lay between the germline ends. Per germline, CDR1 SQVTM and CDR2 ANQGSEA. The CDR3 loop is CSVAGAAFGTDTQYF. The CDR3 DNA sequence: TGCAGCGTTGCCGGGGCTGCCTTCGGCACAGATACGCAGTATTTT.

The rearrangement joins TRBV9 to TRBJ1-2; D is unresolved. The CDR3 consists of 12 residues. Looked up from germline, CDR1 is SGDLS and CDR2 is YYNGEE. V was shortened by 4 bases and J by 1 base, with 5 bases between the two germline ends. For the CDR3, the DNA is TGTGCCAGCAGCAAGTATAACTATGGCTACACCTTC. This gives the protein CASSKYNYGYTF.

This chain links TRBV15 with TRBJ2-1; TRBD1 matches at 9 bases. J lost 2 bases, V lost 6 bases, and 5 bases had no gene match. Germline CDR1 reads LNHNV; CDR2 reads YYDKDF (reference sequence). This CDR3 has 15 residues. The CDR3 sequence: CATRAGTGPYNEQFF. In DNA, the CDR3 is TGTGCCACCAGAGCCGGGACAGGGCCCTACAATGAGCAGTTCTTC.

This clone was recorded a few times. Other DNA sequences in the sample encode the same CDR3. This chain joins TRBV11-2 and TRBJ1-4; TRBD1 is a possible D gene (6 bases). V was trimmed by 4 bases and J by 4 bases, leaving 13 bases between them. The germline V gene encodes CDR1 SGHAT and CDR2 FQNNGV. The CDR3 is made up of 15 amino acids. The CDR3 sequence: CASSSGGSLNEKLFF. CDR3 DNA: TGTGCCAGCAGCTCGGGGGGCAGCCTTAATGAAAAACTGTTTTTT.

The chain joins TRBV5-1 to TRBJ2-7, with D possibly matching TRBD2 (7 bases). Trimming took off 4 bases at V and 4 bases at J, with 18 bases between the two ends. The CDR3 has 15 residues. In germline, CDR1 is SGHRS, CDR2 YFSETQ. The CDR3 DNA sequence: TGCGCCAGCAGCCCCCGGCAGGGAGGGGGATACGAGCAGTACTTC. As protein: CASSPRQGGGYEQYF. Full variable domain (remainder filled in from reference TRBV5-1 and TRBJ2-7): KAGVTQTPRYLIKTRGQQVTLSCSPISGHRSVSWYQQTPGQGLQFLFEYFSETQRNKGNFPGRFSGRQFSNSRSEMNVSTLELGDSALYLCASSPRQGGGYEQYFGPGTRLTVT.

The rearrangement links TRBV6-1 to TRBJ1-3, with D maybe TRBD1 (6 bases). CDR3 length: 17 residues. In germline, CDR1 is MNHNS, CDR2 SASEGT. The V and J ends lost 0 bases and 1 base respectively, with 13 bases between them. This chain's CDR3 is CASSEALQGWSGNTIYF. DNA of the CDR3: TGTGCCAGCAGTGAAGCCTTACAGGGTTGGTCTGGAAACACCATATATTTT.

The V call is TRBV24-1, the J call TRBJ1-6; a weak D match, TRBD1 (5 bases). Trimming stripped 2 bases from V and 10 bases from J, with 8 bases between. Germline loops: CDR1 KGHDR, CDR2 SFDVKD. The CDR3 extends over 13 amino acids. The DNA for the CDR3 is TGTGCCACCAGTGATTCCACAGGATCACCCCTCCACTTT. Translated, it gives CATSDSTGSPLHF.